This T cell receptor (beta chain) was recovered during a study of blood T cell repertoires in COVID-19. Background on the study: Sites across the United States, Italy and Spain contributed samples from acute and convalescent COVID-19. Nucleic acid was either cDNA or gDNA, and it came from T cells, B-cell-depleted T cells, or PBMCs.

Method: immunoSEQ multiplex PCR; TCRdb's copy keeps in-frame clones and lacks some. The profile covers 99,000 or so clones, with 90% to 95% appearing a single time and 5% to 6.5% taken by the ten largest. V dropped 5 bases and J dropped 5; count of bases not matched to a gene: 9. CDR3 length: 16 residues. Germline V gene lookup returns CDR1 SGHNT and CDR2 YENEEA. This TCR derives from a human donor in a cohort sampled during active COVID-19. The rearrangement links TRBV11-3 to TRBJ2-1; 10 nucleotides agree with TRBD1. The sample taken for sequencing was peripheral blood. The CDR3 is CASSVTGTGVDNEQFF. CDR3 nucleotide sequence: TGTGCCAGCAGCGTCACCGGGACAGGGGTGGACAATGAGCAGTTCTTC.